Detailed here is one T cell receptor beta chain. Its specificity is unknown. Vbeta (60) and Jbeta (13) primers were used in the PCR. Method: immunoSEQ multiplex PCR; TCRdb's copy keeps in-frame clones and lacks some. The sample lists nearly 110,000 clones; about 72% were seen once. The germline V and J ends were trimmed by 5 bases and 5 bases, with 10 bases remaining between them. CDR3 length equals 13 residues. Per germline, CDR1 KGHSH and CDR2 LQKENI. This sample was taken from a study of cytomegalovirus exposure and HLA in healthy donors. Whole-study results and caveats: For TCR beta chains, V- and J-gene trimming was later linked to a missense DCLRE1C variant. A later analysis reported that several of the most significant clusters appeared to be linked to common viral pathogens, among them Epstein-Barr virus. Accurate HLA-A and HLA-B prediction from TCR beta sequences was reported for most subjects.

The receptor was isolated from a man between 18 and 35 years old in good health and CMV-seronegative. Sequenced material: PBMCs. This chain joins TRBV18 and TRBJ1-3; D gene ambiguous. CDR3 DNA: TGTGCCAGCTCATTTGATACAAGAAACACCATATATTTT. This encodes CASSFDTRNTIYF. Drawing the rest from reference TRBV18 and TRBJ1-3, the complete variable domain is NAGVMQNPRHLVRRRGQEARLRCSPMKGHSHVYWYRQLPEEGLKFMVYLQKENIIDESGMPKERFSAEFPKEGPSILRIQQVVRGDSAAYFCASSFDTRNTIYFGEGSWLTVV.